Listed here are 13 T cell receptor beta chains from one sample, sequenced in a study of a mutant IDH1 vaccine in newly diagnosed glioma. Their antigens remain unidentified. Regarding time point: week 35, safety follow-up. With topical imiquimod, each dose of the vaccine consisted of 300 ug of mutant IDH1 20-mer peptide. The table came from immunoSEQ multiplex PCR; TCRdb's copy has only in-frame clones and leaves some out. The sample has approximately 50,000 clones, 70% to 90% seen once. The sequencing here drew on PBMCs, taken from a glioma patient whose treatment included an IDH1 peptide vaccine. The receptors derive from a man aged 35 to 55 with glioma.

V usage is TRBV5-1 and J usage is TRBJ2-5; 7 bases align to TRBD1. Germline CDR1 is SGHRS and CDR2 is YFSETQ. This CDR3 is built from 14 residues. Germline trimming cut 7 bases from V and 4 bases from J; bases unmatched to any gene: 10. The CDR3 DNA reads as TGCGCCAGCTCCCCACAGGGGCCCGGAGAGACCCAGTACTTC. Translation gives CASSPQGPGETQYF.

The chain uses TRBV2 and TRBJ1-4; weak D call: TRBD1 (5 bases). Germline V gives CDR1 SNHLY, CDR2 FYNNEI. V was cut by 8 bases and J by 5 bases, with 15 bases left in between. This CDR3 comprises 14 residues. CDR3 region: CASLRDLLNEKLFF. The CDR3 nucleotides read TGTGCCAGCCTCCGGGACCTATTAAATGAAAAACTGTTTTTT.

The CDR3 bases are TGTGCCAGCAGTTTAAGGACAGGGGTAACTGAAGCTTTCTTT. Translating it yields CASSLRTGVTEAFF. V is TRBV28 and J is TRBJ1-1; 9 nucleotides match TRBD1. The V gene's germline CDR1 is MDHEN and CDR2 SYDVKM. The ends lost 2 bases at V and 5 bases at J; junction bases unmatched: 3. The CDR3 has 14 amino acids.

The chain employs TRBV7-2 and TRBJ2-2, with a possible D match to TRBD2 (5 bases). Looked up from germline, CDR1 is SGHTA and CDR2 is FQGNSA. V shed 5 bases and J shed 2 bases, with 12 bases lying between them. The CDR3 totals 15 residues. For the CDR3, the DNA is TGTGCCAGCAGCCCCGACTATCTCAACACCGGGGAGCTGTTTTTT. Its protein is CASSPDYLNTGELFF.

This sequence joins TRBV19 and TRBJ2-7; D tentatively reads TRBD1 or TRBD2 (5 bases each). The ends were cut back, 3 bases at V and 7 bases at J, with 13 bases in the middle. Germline lookup yields CDR1 LNHDA and CDR2 SQIVND (reference sequence). The length of the CDR3 is 13 residues. The CDR3 loop reads CASSIQGVGEQYF. The CDR3 DNA is TGTGCCAGTAGTATTCAGGGAGTGGGGGAGCAGTACTTC.

The J gene is TRBJ2-7, the V gene TRBV10-3; D may be TRBD2 (5 bases). The CDR3 loop spans 13 amino acids. Germline CDR1 reads ENHRY; CDR2 reads SYGVKD. V dropped 4 bases and J dropped 6 bases, with 13 bases sitting between them. The CDR3 DNA reads as TGTGCCATCAGTGTCGGGATGATGGTCGAGCAGTACTTC. It yields the protein CAISVGMMVEQYF.

This chain uses TRBV11-3 with TRBJ2-2; D is unclear. The CDR3 length is 13 residues. Germline CDR1 and CDR2: SGHNT and YENEEA. Trimming cost V 3 bases and J 7 bases, with 9 bases left between them. The CDR3 DNA reads TGTGCCAGCAGCTTCCGGGCGAACGGGGAGCTGTTTTTT. Its translation: CASSFRANGELFF.

The chain is built from TRBV5-1 and TRBJ2-7, with 12 bases identical to TRBD1. Germline CDR1 SGHRS, CDR2 YFSETQ. J gave up 3 bases and V 4 bases, and 11 bases lay outside the gene matches. There are 17 residues in the CDR3. The CDR3, as DNA: TGCGCCAGCAGCCCCAAAGGGACAGGGGGCGAGTTCTACGAGCAGTACTTC. Translation gives CASSPKGTGGEFYEQYF.

The count of this clone is one. The chain carries TRBV4-1 and TRBJ1-1; no clear D. V lost 0 bases and J lost 4, with 12 bases in between. CDR1 is MGHRA, CDR2 YSYEKL, per germline. The CDR3 is 15 amino acids. CDR3 bases: TGCGCCAGCAGCCAAGATTACTGGGGAGGCACTGAAGCTTTCTTT. It is translated as CASSQDYWGGTEAFF.

V and J are TRBV7-8 and TRBJ2-1; 11 nucleotides align to TRBD2. Per germline, CDR1 SGHVS and CDR2 FQNEAQ. The CDR3 loop spans 16 amino acids. The J segment lost 8 bases and the V segment lost 2 bases, leaving 8 bases of the junction unmatched. The CDR3 loop is CASSLISGRARDEQFF. The CDR3 bases are TGTGCCAGCAGCTTAATTAGCGGGAGGGCCAGGGATGAGCAGTTCTTC.

The rearrangement joins TRBV9 to TRBJ2-3, with D perhaps matching TRBD2 (6 bases). The CDR3 is 15 residues long. Trimming pared 2 bases from V and 9 bases from J, leaving 19 bases between. Germline loops: CDR1 SGDLS, CDR2 YYNGEE. This CDR3 is CASSVSAGLSLTQYF. DNA of the CDR3: TGTGCCAGCAGCGTGAGTGCGGGACTTTCCCTGACGCAGTATTTT.

This chain uses TRBV27 with TRBJ1-1; maybe TRBD1 (6 bases). Germline CDR1 MNHEY, CDR2 SMNVEV (reference sequence). V gave up 8 bases and J gave up 0 bases, with 16 bases separating them. The CDR3 runs to 15 residues. The DNA for the CDR3 is TGTGCCAGCTCCAGACTGGACAGCATGAACACTGAAGCTTTCTTT. Translated, it gives CASSRLDSMNTEAFF.

The rearrangement joins TRBV29-1 to TRBJ2-7; 12 bases map to TRBD2. The CDR3 spans 14 residues. Germline V gene sequence: CDR1 SQVTM, CDR2 ANQGSEA. Germline trimming cut 6 bases from V and 7 bases from J; bases unmatched to any gene: 10. As DNA, the CDR3 is TGCAGCGTCTGGGCGGGACTAGCGGGTGGGGAGCAGTACTTC. This encodes CSVWAGLAGGEQYF.